These T cell receptor beta chains were read from a single sample in a study of CD8 T cells in ankylosing spondylitis. TCRdb re-derived calls from the 5' RACE reads in MiXCR, one entry per CDR3 protein. The repertoire holds around 300,000 distinct CDR3 sequences, with 20% as singletons. The sample comprised blood, either unsorted or a sorted T cell fraction (not recorded which). These receptors all stem from a female donor with ankylosing spondylitis or in good health (not recorded which). The CDR3 runs from the conserved cysteine through the conserved F or W.

v_gene,len,CDR3aa
TRBV10-3,12,CAISRSSNEQFF
TRBV28,14,CASSPLGQSHEQYF
TRBV7-9,14,CASDTGTGANVLTF
TRBV5-1,15,CASSPDAGASYEQYF
TRBV20-1,14,CSARVGGRPDTQYF
TRBV27,12,CASRLLGGELFF
TRBV7-9,12,CASSLTGAASTF
TRBV20-1,14,CSARDGGFYNEQFF
TRBV6-2/TRBV6-3,15,CASTYRGLSNQPQHF
TRBV6-5,15,CASSYSLAGGYEQYF
TRBV24-1,11,CATSDLHEQYF
TRBV4-3,14,CASSQDDWYNEQFF
TRBV7-2,15,CASSLAQGARNEQFF
TRBV5-6,16,CASSPRGGWRNTEAFF
TRBV7-2,17,CASSFQLAVSSYNEQFF
TRBV5-5,14,CASSLGQSNQPQHF
TRBV6-2/TRBV6-3,14,CASTGQFPYNEQFF
TRBV29-1,16,CSVEDTGLAAYNEQFF
TRBV10-1,13,CANRGLSTGELFF
TRBV5-6,14,CASSLEWPGTEAFF
TRBV5-1,14,CASWGQSSYNEQFF
TRBV9,17,CASSAAVGGGRDNEQFF
TRBV12-3/TRBV12-4,12,CASSFILETQYF
TRBV27,16,CASSLLAGESYNEQFF
TRBV10-3,11,CAIIRGTEAFF
TRBV5-1,14,CASSLATANTEAFF
TRBV7-9,15,CASTAPGTPGNEQFF
TRBV30,13,CAWSVSGGQPQHF
TRBV20-1,14,CSARPPTEILSAFF
TRBV20-1,11,CSASPTVEQYF
TRBV28,15,CASSPWAAGDTEAFF
TRBV24-1,14,CATSDRDRADGYTF
TRBV10-3,19,CAISVPNPEEQASKETQYF
TRBV18,14,CASSPGSLPYEQYF
TRBV11-2,16,CASSLEGLVNTGELFF
TRBV12-3/TRBV12-4,13,CASSPPGWDTIYF
TRBV6-1,14,CASSSFRGNTEAFF
TRBV12-3/TRBV12-4,15,CASSRRGQGGTEAFF
TRBV30,19,CAWSVGGLAGQSSYNEQFF
TRBV20-1,13,CSASVSRTGGYTF
TRBV4-2,17,CASSQEVGAGGSYEQYF
TRBV20-1,13,CSSIASGRNEQYF
TRBV4-3,11,CASSGSDTQYF
TRBV6-1,12,CASTLQGNGYTF
TRBV20-1,12,CSASWATNEQFF